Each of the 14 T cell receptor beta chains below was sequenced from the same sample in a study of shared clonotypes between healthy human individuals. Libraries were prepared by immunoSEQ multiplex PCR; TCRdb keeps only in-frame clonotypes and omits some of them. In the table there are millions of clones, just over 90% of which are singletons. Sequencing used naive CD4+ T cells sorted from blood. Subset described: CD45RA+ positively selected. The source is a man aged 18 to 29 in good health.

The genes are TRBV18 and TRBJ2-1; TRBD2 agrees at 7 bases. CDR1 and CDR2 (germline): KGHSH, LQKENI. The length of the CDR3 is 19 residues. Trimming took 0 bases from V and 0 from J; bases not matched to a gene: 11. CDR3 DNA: TGTGCCAGCTCACCACCACTAAATCTTAGCGGGCTCTCCTACAATGAGCAGTTCTTC. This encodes CASSPPLNLSGLSYNEQFF.

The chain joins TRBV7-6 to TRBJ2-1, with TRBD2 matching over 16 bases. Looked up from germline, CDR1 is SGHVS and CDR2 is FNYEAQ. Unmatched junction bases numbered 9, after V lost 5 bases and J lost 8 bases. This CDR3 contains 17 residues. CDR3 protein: CASSPGTSGRAFHEQFF. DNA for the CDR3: TGTGCCAGCAGCCCCGGGACTAGCGGGAGGGCCTTCCATGAGCAGTTCTTC.

This chain's CDR3 is CASSRLAGKTHNEQFF. The CDR3 DNA follows: TGTGCCAGCAGCCGCCTAGCTGGCAAGACCCACAATGAGCAGTTCTTC. This rearrangement joins TRBV5-5 to TRBJ2-1, with a possible D match to TRBD2 (5 bases). The CDR3 totals 16 residues. Per the germline V gene, CDR1 is SGHKS and CDR2 is YYEKEE (reference sequence). Trimming shortened V by 4 bases and J by 5 bases, and 19 bases separated the two germline ends.

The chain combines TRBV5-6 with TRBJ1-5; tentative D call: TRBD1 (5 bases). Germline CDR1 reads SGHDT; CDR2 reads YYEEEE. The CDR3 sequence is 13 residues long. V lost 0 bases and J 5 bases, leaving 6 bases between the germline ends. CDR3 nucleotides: TGTGCCAGCAGCTTGGCGGGGGATCAGCCCCAGCATTTT. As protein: CASSLAGDQPQHF.

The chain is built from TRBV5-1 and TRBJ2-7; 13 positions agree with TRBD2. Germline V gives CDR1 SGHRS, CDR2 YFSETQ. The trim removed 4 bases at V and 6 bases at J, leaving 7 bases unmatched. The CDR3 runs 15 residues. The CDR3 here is CASSPTSGRGVEQYF. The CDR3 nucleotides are TGCGCCAGCAGCCCTACTAGCGGGAGGGGAGTCGAGCAGTACTTC.

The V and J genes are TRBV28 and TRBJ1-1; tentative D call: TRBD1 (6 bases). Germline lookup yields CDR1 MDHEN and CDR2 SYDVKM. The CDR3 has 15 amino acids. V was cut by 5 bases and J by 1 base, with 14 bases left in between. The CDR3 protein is CASSHGQGGNTEAFF. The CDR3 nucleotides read TGTGCCAGCAGTCACGGACAAGGGGGGAACACTGAAGCTTTCTTT.

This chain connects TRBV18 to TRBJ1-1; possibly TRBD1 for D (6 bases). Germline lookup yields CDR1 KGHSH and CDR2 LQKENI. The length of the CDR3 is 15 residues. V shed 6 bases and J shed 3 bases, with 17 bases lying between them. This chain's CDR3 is CASSPYRDGDTEAFF. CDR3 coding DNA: TGTGCCAGCTCTCCGTACAGGGACGGGGACACTGAAGCTTTCTTT.

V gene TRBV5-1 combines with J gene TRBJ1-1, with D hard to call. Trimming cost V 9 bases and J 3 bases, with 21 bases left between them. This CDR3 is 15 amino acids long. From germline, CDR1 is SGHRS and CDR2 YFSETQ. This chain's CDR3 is CANLPGQAVDTEAFF. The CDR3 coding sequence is TGCGCCAACCTCCCCGGGCAGGCGGTAGACACTGAAGCTTTCTTT.

Here the CDR3 DNA reads TGTGCCTGGAGTGTTGGCCTTCGGGGCTACACCTTC. Amino acids: CAWSVGLRGYTF. This chain links TRBV30 with TRBJ1-2; D is uncertain. This CDR3 is 12 amino acids long. V lost 0 bases to trimming and J lost 8 bases, with 10 bases between them. Germline V CDR1 and CDR2: GTSNPN, SVGIG (reference sequence).

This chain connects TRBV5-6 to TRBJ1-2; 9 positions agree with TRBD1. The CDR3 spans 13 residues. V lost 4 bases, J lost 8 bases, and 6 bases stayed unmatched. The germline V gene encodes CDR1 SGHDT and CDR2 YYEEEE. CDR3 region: CASSQQGAEGYTF. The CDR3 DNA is TGTGCCAGCAGCCAACAGGGGGCAGAGGGCTACACCTTC.

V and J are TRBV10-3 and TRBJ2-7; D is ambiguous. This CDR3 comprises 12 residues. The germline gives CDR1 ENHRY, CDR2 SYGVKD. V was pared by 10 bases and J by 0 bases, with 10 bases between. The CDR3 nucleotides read TGTGCCACTGCTCAGAGCTCCTACGAGCAGTACTTC. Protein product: CATAQSSYEQYF.

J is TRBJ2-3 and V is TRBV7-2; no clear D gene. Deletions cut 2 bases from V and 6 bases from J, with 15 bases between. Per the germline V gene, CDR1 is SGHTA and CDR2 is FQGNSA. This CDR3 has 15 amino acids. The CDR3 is CASSLILISSDTQYF. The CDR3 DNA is TGTGCCAGCAGCTTAATACTCATTAGCTCGGATACGCAGTATTTT.

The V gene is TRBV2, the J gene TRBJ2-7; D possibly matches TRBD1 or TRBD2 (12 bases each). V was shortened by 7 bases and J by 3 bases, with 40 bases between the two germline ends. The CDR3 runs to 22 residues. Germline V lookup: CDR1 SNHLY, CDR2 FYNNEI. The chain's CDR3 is CASTRDVPGQGATSGRYYEQYF. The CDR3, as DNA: TGTGCCAGCACCCGAGATGTCCCGGGACAGGGGGCAACTAGCGGGAGGTACTACGAGCAGTACTTC.

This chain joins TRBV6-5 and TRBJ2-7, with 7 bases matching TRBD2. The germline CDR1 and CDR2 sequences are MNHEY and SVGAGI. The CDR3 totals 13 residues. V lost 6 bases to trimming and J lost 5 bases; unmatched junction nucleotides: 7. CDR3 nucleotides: TGTGCCAGCAGCCGAACTAGCGCGAACGAGCAGTACTTC. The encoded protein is CASSRTSANEQYF.